This T cell receptor beta chain is from a study of CD8 T cells in ankylosing spondylitis. Study results and caveats: Significant enrichment of disease-linked clones was reportedly seen in matched ankylosing spondylitis synovial fluid. Ankylosing spondylitis blood appeared to be characterized by a TCR beta motif of several highly homologous variants.

Worth noting for this clonotype: Its antigen is unknown.

TCRdb reprocessed the 5' RACE reads with MiXCR, giving one entry per CDR3 protein. The sample includes more than 600,000 distinct CDR3 sequences, 19% of them seen just once. Trimming stripped 7 bases from V and 4 bases from J, with 9 bases between. CDR3 length: 11 amino acids. Germline loops: CDR1 SGHRS, CDR2 YFSETQ. The chain uses TRBV5-1 and TRBJ2-7, with D unresolved. The sequencing sample was made of blood, either unsorted or a sorted T cell fraction (not recorded which). The receptor's source is a male donor with ankylosing spondylitis. The CDR3 nucleotides read TGCGCCAGCCGTGAGCGTTACGAGCAGTACTTC. Amino acids: CASRERYEQYF.